This T cell receptor beta chain is drawn from a study of human T cells and chemical hapten exposure (dated by TCRdb to the early 2020s). With regard to the full study: For sensitization, 2% DPC in acetone was applied to a roughly 2 cm by roughly 2 cm area of upper inner arm skin. Libraries were pooled for sequencing, and per-sample TCR yields varied mainly because of small differences in library volumes within the pool. Alopecia areata with under or over 50% scalp involvement, alopecia totalis and alopecia universalis were represented in the patient cohort, which was mostly female. The study tracked peripheral blood TCR repertoire changes in vivo during primary and secondary sensitization to the hapten diphenylcyclopropenone (DPC) in alopecia patients. Throughout the study period of 20 to 25 weeks, patients also received therapeutic DPC doses to the scalp every week. Patch testing on the upper back used Finn chambers containing 0.01% DPC, with scoring done after 6 days according to International Contact Dermatitis Research Group standards. For TCR sequencing, blood came from 25 to 35 alopecia patients at anywhere from one to four time points (pre-sensitization, 2, 6 and 24 weeks). Patient blood was sampled pre-sensitization (week 0) and at 2, 6 and about 24 weeks after DPC sensitization.

Library prep was done by RACE. The instrument given in TCRdb is NextSeq 500. During library preparation, unique molecular identifiers were attached to individual cDNA molecules so that TCRs could be counted quantitatively and reproducibly. Both TCR alpha and TCR beta chains were sequenced from each blood RNA sample. Per the authors' processing: The median number of TCRs per sample was over 95,000, ranging from about 20,000 to 690,600. V, J and CDR3 annotation of the TCR reads was carried out using the Decombinator software suite. To make PS versus PT1 abundance plots, every sample was subsampled to the same number of TCRs (28,000). TCRs were defined as expanded if absent before sensitization and observed at least eight times at the 2-week time point. TCRdb reanalyzed the raw reads on its own, using fastp at Q25 for trimming and MiXCR for clone calling, and kept in-frame beta chains. Identical CDR3 protein sequences are pooled into one entry, listed with their most common genes and DNA. The V and J calls and clone size are TCRdb's, not the authors'. The sample table holds over 40,000 distinct CDR3 sequences, of which around 3.2% were seen once. Clones ranked in the top ten supply 6.7% of the sample.

This clonotype has ten or more counts. There is no known antigen for this receptor. The record has no base qualities; no much larger clone is one base away. The intended sense of this specimen's time point label: patch test 2, 6 weeks after DPC sensitization. The sample's treatment or condition label, in plain terms: therapeutic diphenylcyclopropenone sensitization with weekly scalp DPC. Blood at each patch-test visit was drawn before the patch test was applied. Eligible patients were aged 18 to 70, diagnosed with alopecia, deemed suitable for DPC therapy, and excluded if pregnant. Unfractionated whole blood was collected in Tempus Blood RNA tubes, and total RNA was extracted from that blood. Study-level results and caveats: Compared with pre-sensitization or healthy control sets, expanded TCRs formed significantly more large CDR3 similarity clusters, which is consistent with antigen-driven responses. After repeated subsampling, changes were observed in the strength of the expansion versus patch-test correlation and in the threshold at which the correlation became significant. No change with DPC sensitization was found in the number of TCRs above 1 in 1000 frequency, and no evidence of global repertoire structure alterations was found. Patch test score correlated positively with the number of PT1 expanded TCRs, reaching significance at thresholds 8, 16 and 32 but not at 4. Because every patient had alopecia, a presumed autoimmune disease, the patients' immune response might differ from that of healthy individuals.

The sequences come from whole blood, collected in connection with sensitization to the hapten diphenylcyclopropenone (DPC). The clonotype was recovered from a man aged 40-55 years with alopecia areata. Some clones in this sample may be carry-over from other donors' samples.

At the DNA level, the sequence is TGCGCCGCCCGCCAACAGGGGGCTGCGGAAAAACTGTTTTTT. The resulting protein is CAARQQGAAEKLFF. This chain joins TRBV10-2 to TRBJ1-4; 9 junctional bases match TRBD1. Looking up the germline V gene yields CDR1 WSHSY and CDR2 SAAADI. Its CDR3 holds 14 amino acids, cysteine through phenylalanine. Only the CDR3 part of the read is kept: 42 bases, read in frame from the first base. Trimming accounts for 11 bases at V and 8 bases at J, while the number of junction bases matched to no gene is 12.